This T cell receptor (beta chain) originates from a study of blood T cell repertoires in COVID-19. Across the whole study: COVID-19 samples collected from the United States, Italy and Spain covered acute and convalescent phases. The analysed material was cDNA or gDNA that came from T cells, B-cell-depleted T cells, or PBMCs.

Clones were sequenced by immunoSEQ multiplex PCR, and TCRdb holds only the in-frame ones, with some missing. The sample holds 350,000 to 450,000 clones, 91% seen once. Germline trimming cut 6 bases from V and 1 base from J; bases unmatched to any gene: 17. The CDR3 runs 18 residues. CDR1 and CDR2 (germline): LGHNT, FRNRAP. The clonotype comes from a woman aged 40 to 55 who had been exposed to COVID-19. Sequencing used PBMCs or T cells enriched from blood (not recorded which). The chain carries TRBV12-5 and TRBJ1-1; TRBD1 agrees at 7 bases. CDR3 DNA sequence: TGTGCTAGTGGCAAAGACCCGACAGGGCTTCGCACGAACACTGAAGCTTTCTTT. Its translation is CASGKDPTGLRTNTEAFF.